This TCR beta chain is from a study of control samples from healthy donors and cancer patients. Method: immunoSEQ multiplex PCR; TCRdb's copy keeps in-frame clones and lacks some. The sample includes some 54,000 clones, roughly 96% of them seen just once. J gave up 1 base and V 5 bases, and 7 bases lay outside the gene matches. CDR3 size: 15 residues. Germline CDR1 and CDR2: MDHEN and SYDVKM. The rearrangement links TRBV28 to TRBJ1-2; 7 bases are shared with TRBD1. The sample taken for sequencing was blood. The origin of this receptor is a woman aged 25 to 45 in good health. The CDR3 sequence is CASSPGDRDNYGYTF. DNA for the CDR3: TGTGCCAGCAGTCCAGGGGACAGAGATAACTATGGCTACACCTTC.